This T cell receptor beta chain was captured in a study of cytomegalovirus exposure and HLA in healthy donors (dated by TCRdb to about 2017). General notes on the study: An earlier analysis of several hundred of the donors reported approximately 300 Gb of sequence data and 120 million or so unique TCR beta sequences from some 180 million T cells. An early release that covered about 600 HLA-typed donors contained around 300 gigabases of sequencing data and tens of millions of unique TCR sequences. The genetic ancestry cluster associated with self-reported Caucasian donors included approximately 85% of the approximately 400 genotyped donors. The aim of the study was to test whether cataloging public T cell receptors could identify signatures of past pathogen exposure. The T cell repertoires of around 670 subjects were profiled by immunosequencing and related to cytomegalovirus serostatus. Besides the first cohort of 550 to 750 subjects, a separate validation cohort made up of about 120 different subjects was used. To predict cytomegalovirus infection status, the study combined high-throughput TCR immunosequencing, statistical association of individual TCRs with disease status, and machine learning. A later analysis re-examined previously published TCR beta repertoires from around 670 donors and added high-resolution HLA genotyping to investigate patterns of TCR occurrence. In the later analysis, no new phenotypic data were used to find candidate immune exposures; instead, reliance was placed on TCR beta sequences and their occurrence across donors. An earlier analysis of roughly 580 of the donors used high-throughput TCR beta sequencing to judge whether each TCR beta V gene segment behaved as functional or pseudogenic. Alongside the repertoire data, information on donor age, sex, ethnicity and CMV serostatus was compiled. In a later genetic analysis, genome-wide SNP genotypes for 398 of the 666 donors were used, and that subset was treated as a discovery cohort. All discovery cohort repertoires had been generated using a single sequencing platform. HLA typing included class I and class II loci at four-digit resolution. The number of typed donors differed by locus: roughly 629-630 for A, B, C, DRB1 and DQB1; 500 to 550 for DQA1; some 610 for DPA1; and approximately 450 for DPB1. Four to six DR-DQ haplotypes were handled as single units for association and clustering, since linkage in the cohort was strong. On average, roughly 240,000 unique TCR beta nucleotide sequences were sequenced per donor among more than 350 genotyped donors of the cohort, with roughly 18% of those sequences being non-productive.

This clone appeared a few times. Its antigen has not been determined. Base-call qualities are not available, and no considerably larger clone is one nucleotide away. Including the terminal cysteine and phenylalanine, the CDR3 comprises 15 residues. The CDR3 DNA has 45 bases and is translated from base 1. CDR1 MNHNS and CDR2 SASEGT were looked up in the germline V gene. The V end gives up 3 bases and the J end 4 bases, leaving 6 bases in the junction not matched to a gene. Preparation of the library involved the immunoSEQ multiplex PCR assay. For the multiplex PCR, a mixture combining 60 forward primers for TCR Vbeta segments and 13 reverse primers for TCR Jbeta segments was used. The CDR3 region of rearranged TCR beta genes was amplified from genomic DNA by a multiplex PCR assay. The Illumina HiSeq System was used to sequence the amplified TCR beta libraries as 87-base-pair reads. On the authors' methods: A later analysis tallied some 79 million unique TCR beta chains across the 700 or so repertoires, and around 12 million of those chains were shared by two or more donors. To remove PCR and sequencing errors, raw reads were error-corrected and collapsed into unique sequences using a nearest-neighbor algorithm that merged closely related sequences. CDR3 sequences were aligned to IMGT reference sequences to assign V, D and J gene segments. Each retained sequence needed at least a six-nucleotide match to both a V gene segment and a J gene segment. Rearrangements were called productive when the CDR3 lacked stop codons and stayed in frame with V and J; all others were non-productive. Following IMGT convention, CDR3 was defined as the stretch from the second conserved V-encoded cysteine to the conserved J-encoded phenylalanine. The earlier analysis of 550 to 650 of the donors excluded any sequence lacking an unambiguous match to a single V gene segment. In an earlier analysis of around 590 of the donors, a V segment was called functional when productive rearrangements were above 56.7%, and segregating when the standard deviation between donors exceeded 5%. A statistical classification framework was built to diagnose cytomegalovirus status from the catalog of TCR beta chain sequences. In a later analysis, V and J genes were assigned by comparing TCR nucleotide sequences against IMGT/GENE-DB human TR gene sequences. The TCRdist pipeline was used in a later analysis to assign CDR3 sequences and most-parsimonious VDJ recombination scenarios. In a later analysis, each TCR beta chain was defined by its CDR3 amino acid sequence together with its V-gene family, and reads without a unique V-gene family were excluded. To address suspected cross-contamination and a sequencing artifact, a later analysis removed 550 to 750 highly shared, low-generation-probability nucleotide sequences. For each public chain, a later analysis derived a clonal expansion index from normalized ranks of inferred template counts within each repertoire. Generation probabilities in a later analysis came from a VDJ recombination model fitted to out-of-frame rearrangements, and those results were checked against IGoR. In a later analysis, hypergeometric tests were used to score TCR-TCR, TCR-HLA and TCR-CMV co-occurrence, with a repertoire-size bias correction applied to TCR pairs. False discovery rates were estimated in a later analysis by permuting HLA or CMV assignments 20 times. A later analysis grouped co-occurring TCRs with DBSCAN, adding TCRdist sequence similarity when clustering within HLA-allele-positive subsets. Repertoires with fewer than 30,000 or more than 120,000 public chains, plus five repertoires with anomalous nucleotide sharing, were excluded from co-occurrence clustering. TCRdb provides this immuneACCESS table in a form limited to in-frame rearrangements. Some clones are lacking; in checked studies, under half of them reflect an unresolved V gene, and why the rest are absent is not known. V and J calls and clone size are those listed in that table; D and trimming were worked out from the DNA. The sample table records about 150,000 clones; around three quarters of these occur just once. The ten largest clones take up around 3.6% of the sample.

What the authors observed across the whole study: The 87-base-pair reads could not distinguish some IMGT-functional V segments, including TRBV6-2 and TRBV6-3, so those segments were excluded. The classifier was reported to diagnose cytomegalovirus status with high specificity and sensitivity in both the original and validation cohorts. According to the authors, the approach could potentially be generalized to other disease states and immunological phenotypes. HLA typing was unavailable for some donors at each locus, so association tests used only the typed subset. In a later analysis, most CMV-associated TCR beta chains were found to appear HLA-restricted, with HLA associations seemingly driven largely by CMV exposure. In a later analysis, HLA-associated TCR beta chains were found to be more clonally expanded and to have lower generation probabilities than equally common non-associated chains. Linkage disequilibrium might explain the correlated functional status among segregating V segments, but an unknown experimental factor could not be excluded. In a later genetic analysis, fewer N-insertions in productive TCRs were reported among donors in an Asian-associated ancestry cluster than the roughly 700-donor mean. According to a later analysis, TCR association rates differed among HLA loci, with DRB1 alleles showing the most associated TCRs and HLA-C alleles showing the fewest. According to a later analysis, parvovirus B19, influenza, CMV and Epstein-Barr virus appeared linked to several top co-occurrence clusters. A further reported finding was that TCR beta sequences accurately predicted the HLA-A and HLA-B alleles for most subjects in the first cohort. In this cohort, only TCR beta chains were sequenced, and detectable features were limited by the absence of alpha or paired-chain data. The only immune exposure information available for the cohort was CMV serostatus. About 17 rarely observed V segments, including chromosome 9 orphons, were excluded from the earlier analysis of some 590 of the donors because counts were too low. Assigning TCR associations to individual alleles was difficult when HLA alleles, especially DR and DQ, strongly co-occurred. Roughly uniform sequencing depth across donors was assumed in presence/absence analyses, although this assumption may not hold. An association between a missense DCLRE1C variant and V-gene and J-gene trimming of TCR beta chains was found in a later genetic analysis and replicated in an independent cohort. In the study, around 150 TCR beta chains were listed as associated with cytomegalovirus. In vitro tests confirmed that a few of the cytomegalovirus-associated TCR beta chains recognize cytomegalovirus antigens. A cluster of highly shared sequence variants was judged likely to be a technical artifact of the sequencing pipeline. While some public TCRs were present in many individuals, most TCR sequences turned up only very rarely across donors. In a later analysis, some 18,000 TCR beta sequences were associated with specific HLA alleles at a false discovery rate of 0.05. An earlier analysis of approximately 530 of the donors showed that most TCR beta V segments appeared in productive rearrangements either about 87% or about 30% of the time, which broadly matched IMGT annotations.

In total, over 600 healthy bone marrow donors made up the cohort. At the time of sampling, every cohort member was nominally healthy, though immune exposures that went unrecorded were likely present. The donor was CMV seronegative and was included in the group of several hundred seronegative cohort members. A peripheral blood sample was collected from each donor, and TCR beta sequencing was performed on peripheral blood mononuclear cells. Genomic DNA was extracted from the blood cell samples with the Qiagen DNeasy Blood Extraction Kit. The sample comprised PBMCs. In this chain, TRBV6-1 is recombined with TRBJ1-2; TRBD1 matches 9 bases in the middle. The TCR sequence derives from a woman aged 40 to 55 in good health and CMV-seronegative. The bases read TGTGCCAGCAGTGAGCGTGGACAGGGGAGCTATGGCTACACCTTC. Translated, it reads CASSERGQGSYGYTF.